This TCR beta chain originates from a study of T cell responses to AZD1222 COVID-19 vaccine. Method: immunoSEQ multiplex PCR; TCRdb's copy keeps in-frame clones and lacks some. The repertoire holds around 110,000 clones, with around 88% as singletons. The germline V and J ends were trimmed by 2 bases and 9 bases, with 17 bases remaining between them. Germline V CDR1 and CDR2: MNHEY, SVGAGI. The CDR3 spans 16 residues. The sample was peripheral blood, taken on day 0 of AZD1222 vaccination. This receptor was obtained from an adult in good health. This chain connects TRBV6-5 to TRBJ1-6; the D gene is possibly TRBD1 (6 bases). The CDR3 DNA sequence: TGTGCCAGCAGTTACGGAGGGGGGCGGGCTAGTTCACCCCTCCACTTT. It specifies CASSYGGGRASSPLHF.